Listed below are T cell receptor beta chains from one sample, sequenced in a study of T cells in Graves' hyperthyroidism and ophthalmopathy. Each CDR3 protein gets one entry after TCRdb re-called the multiplex PCR reads with MiXCR. This sample yields fewer than 250,000 distinct CDR3 sequences, of which almost 25% are seen a single time; about 40% belongs to the top ten. Sequencing was performed on blood. These receptors were obtained from a woman aged 40 to 55 with Graves' ophthalmopathy. Each CDR3 is given with its conserved first and last residue. Each record gives: D gene, clone size, V gene, J gene, CDR3 DNA, CDR3 protein. D genes are given only for firm matches. Expanded clones are given a class, and other clones once, few, many or no size at all.

D: NA
size: many
V: TRBV18
J: TRBJ2-5
DNA: TGTGCCAGCTCACCCGCCGCTGCGGCAAACGGCCGGACCCAGTACTTC
CDR3: CASSPAAAANGRTQYF

D: TRBD2
size: many
V: TRBV29-1
J: TRBJ2-7
DNA: TGCAGCGTTCTACTAGCGGGATACTACGAGCAGTACTTC
CDR3: CSVLLAGYYEQYF

D: NA
size: many
V: TRBV5-1
J: TRBJ1-1
DNA: TGCGCCAGCAGCGGGACGCTCACTGAAGCTTTCTTT
CDR3: CASSGTLTEAFF

D: NA
size: many
V: TRBV28
J: TRBJ1-2
DNA: TGTGCCAGCAGTTTATTCCTTTACAGTAGACCTTACTATGGCTACACCTTC
CDR3: CASSLFLYSRPYYGYTF

D: TRBD1
size: many
V: TRBV6-5
J: TRBJ1-1
DNA: TGTGCCAGCAGTTATCGACAGGGGACTGAAGCTTTCTTT
CDR3: CASSYRQGTEAFF

D: NA
size: few
V: TRBV6-1
J: TRBJ2-5
DNA: TGTGCCAGCAGTGCAGGCCCTTCCGCGGGGGAGACCCAGTACTTC
CDR3: CASSAGPSAGETQYF

D: NA
size: many
V: TRBV6-1
J: TRBJ2-6
DNA: TGTGCCAGCAAGCCGGGGACCGGGGCCAACGTCCTGACTTTC
CDR3: CASKPGTGANVLTF

D: NA
size: many
V: TRBV3-1
J: TRBJ1-5
DNA: TGTGCCAGCAGCCAAGGACCCTCGACAGCCTATAGCAATCAGCCCCAGCATTTT
CDR3: CASSQGPSTAYSNQPQHF

D: TRBD2
size: few
V: TRBV3-1
J: TRBJ2-7
DNA: TGTGCCAGCAGCGAGGAGACTAGCGGGAGTTACGAGCAGTACTTC
CDR3: CASSEETSGSYEQYF

D: NA
size: many
V: TRBV2
J: TRBJ2-5
DNA: TGTGCCAGCAGTGAAATGGGGTTAGGCCAGGAGACCCAGTACTTC
CDR3: CASSEMGLGQETQYF

D: TRBD2
size: NA
V: TRBV4-2
J: TRBJ2-5
DNA: TGTGCCAGCAGCCCGCTAGGGCTGGCGGGAGGGCAAGAGACCCAGTACTTC
CDR3: CASSPLGLAGGQETQYF

D: TRBD1
size: many
V: TRBV27
J: TRBJ1-5
DNA: TGTGCCAGCAGAACAACAGGGGGTATTCAGCCCCAGCATTTT
CDR3: CASRTTGGIQPQHF

D: TRBD2
size: many
V: TRBV20-1
J: TRBJ2-7
DNA: TGCAGTGCTAGCTCGGTTAGCGGGAGTTACGAGCAGTACTTC
CDR3: CSASSVSGSYEQYF

D: NA
size: NA
V: TRBV7-2
J: TRBJ2-5
DNA: TGTGCCAGCAGCTTAGGCACCCACCGCACAGAGACCCAGTACTTC
CDR3: CASSLGTHRTETQYF

D: NA
size: NA
V: TRBV2
J: TRBJ2-2
DNA: TGTGCCAGCAGAACCGTCGGAAGGAGGACCGGGGAGCTGTTTTTT
CDR3: CASRTVGRRTGELFF